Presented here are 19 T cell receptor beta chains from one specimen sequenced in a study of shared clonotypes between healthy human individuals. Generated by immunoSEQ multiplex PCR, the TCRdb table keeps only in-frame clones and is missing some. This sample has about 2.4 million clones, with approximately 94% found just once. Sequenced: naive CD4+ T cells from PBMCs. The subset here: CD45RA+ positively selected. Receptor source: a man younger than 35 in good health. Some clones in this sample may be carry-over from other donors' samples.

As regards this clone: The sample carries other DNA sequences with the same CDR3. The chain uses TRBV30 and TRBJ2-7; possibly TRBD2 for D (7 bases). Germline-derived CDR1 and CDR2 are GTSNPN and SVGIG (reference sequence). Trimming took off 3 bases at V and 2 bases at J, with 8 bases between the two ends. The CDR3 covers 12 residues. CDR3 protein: CAWRRGPYEQYF. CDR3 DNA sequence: TGTGCCTGGAGGCGGGGGCCCTACGAGCAGTACTTC.

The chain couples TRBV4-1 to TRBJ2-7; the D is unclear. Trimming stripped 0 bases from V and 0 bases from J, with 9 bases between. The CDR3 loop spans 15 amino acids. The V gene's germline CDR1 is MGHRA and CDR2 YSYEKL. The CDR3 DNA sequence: TGCGCCAGCAGCCAAGATCGTCGGCTCTCCTACGAGCAGTACTTC. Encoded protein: CASSQDRRLSYEQYF.

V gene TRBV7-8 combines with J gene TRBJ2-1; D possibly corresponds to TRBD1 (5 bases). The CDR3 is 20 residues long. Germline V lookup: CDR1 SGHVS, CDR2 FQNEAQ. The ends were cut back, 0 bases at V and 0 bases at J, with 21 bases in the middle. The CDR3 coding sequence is TGTGCCAGCAGCTTAGCGAGGCCGACTGCGCGCGACAGCTCCTACAATGAGCAGTTCTTC. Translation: CASSLARPTARDSSYNEQFF.

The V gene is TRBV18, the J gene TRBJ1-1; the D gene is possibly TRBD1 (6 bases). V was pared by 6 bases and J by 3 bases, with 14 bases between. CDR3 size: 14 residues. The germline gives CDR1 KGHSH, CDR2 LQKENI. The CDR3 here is CASSIQGPDTEAFF. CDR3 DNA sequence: TGTGCCAGCTCTATTCAGGGGCCGGACACTGAAGCTTTCTTT.

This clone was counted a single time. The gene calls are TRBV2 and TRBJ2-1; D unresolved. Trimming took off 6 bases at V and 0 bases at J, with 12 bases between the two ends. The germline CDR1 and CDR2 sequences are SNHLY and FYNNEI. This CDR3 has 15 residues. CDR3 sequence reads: CASRVSLNSYNEQFF. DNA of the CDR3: TGTGCCAGCAGAGTAAGCCTAAACTCCTACAATGAGCAGTTCTTC.

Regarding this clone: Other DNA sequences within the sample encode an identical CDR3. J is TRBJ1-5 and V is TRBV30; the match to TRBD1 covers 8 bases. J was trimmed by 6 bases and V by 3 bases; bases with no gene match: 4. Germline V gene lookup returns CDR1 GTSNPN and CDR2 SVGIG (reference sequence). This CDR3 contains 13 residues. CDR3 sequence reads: CAWRDRAGQPQHF. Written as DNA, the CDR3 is TGTGCCTGGAGGGACAGGGCGGGTCAGCCCCAGCATTTT.

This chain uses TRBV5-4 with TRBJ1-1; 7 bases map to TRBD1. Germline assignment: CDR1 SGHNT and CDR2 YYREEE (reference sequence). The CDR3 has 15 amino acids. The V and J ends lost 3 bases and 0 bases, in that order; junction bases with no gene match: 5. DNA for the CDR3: TGTGCCAGCAGCTCCAGGGACAGCCTGAACACTGAAGCTTTCTTT. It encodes CASSSRDSLNTEAFF.

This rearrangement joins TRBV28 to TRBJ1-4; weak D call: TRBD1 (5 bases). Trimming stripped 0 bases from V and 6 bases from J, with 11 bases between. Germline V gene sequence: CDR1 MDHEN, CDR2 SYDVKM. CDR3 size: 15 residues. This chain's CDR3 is CASSLWGRVDEKLFF. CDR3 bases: TGTGCCAGCAGTTTATGGGGCAGGGTAGATGAAAAACTGTTTTTT.

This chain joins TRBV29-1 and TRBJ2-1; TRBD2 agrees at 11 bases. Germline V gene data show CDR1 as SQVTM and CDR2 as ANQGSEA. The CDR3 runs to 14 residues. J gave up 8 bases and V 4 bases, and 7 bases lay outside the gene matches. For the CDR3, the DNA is TGCAGCGTTGTAGGGACTAGCGGCACCCATGAGCAGTTCTTC. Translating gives CSVVGTSGTHEQFF.

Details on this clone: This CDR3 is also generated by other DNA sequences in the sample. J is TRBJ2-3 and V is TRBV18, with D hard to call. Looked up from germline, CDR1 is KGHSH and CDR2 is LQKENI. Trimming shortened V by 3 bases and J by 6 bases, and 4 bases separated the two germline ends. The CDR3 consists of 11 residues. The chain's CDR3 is CASSPSDTQYF. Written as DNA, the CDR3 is TGTGCCAGCTCACCGAGCGATACGCAGTATTTT.

CDR3 loop: CASSFGSRDEQFF. In DNA form, the CDR3 reads TGTGCCAGCAGCTTCGGTTCGCGGGATGAGCAGTTCTTC. The chain links TRBV7-3 to TRBJ2-1; D possibly corresponds to TRBD2 (5 bases). Germline loops: CDR1 SGHTA, CDR2 FQGTGA. The V and J ends lost 3 bases and 8 bases respectively, with 11 bases between them. The CDR3 contains 13 residues.

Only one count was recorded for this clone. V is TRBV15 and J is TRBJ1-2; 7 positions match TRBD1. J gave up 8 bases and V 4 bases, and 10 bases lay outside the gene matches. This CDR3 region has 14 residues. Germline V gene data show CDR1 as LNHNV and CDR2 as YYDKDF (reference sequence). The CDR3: CATSTDRVLSGYTF. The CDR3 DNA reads TGTGCCACCAGCACTGACAGGGTTCTCTCCGGCTACACCTTC.

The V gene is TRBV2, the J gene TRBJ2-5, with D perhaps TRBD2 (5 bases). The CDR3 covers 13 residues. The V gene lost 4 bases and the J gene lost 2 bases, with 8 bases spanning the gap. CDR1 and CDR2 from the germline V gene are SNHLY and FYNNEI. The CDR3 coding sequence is TGTGCCAGCAGTGGAGGGATTCAAGAGACCCAGTACTTC. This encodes CASSGGIQETQYF.

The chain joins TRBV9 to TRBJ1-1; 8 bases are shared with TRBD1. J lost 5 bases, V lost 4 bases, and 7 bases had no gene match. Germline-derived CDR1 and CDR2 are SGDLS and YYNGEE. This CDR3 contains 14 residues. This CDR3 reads CASSPSTGGTEAFF. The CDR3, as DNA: TGTGCCAGCAGCCCAAGTACAGGGGGAACTGAAGCTTTCTTT.

The CDR3 sequence is CASSPTLGPPRYGYTF. DNA for the CDR3: TGTGCCAGCAGCCCTACCCTGGGACCCCCCCGCTATGGCTACACCTTC. V is TRBV7-2 and J is TRBJ1-2; tentatively, D is TRBD1 (5 bases). Germline CDR1 SGHTA, CDR2 FQGNSA. The CDR3 sequence is 16 residues long. Trimming took off 5 bases at V and 4 bases at J, with 20 bases between the two ends.

CDR3 sequence (DNA): TGTGCCAGCAGCGCCCCCGGATCCTATAATTCACCCCTCCACTTT. Translation gives CASSAPGSYNSPLHF. The genes are TRBV9 and TRBJ1-6; D not resolved. Per the germline V gene, CDR1 is SGDLS and CDR2 is YYNGEE. CDR3 length: 15 residues. V lost 3 bases, J lost 1 base, and 8 bases lay in between.

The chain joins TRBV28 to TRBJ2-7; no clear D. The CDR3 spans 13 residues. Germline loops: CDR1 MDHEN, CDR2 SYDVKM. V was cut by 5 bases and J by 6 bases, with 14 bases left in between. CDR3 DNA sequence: TGTGCCAGCAGTCCCCGGATGCTCGTCGAGCAGTACTTC. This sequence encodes CASSPRMLVEQYF.

The CDR3 DNA reads TGCGCCAGCAGCCCAATAAGCGGGAGGTTCAATGAGCAGTTCTTC. Its protein is CASSPISGRFNEQFF. The rearrangement uses TRBV5-1 and TRBJ2-1; 9 bases fit TRBD2. The CDR3 has 15 residues. With V trimmed by 4 bases and J by 6 bases, 8 bases remained unmatched. Germline CDR1 is SGHRS and CDR2 is YFSETQ. The entire variable domain, with the rest obtained from reference TRBV5-1 and TRBJ2-1, is as follows: KAGVTQTPRYLIKTRGQQVTLSCSPISGHRSVSWYQQTPGQGLQFLFEYFSETQRNKGNFPGRFSGRQFSNSRSEMNVSTLELGDSALYLCASSPISGRFNEQFFGPGTRLTVL.

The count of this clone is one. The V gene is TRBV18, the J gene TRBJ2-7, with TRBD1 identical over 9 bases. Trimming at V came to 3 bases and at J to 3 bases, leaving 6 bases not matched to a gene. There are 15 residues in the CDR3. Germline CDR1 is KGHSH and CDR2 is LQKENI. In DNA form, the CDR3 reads TGTGCCAGCTCACCCGGGCAGACAGGGGGCTACGAGCAGTACTTC. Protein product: CASSPGQTGGYEQYF. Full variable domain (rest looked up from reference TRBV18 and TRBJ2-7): NAGVMQNPRHLVRRRGQEARLRCSPMKGHSHVYWYRQLPEEGLKFMVYLQKENIIDESGMPKERFSAEFPKEGPSILRIQQVVRGDSAAYFCASSPGQTGGYEQYFGPGTRLTVT.